These 9 T cell receptor beta chains share one sample of origin, sequenced in a study of control samples from healthy donors and cancer patients. Libraries were prepared by immunoSEQ multiplex PCR; TCRdb keeps only in-frame clonotypes and omits some of them. The top ten clones hold 11% to 15% of a sample with about 100,000 clones, around nine tenths of them seen once. Sequencing used blood. Receptor source: a man aged 25 to 40 in good health.

The CDR3 nucleotides read TGCGCCAGCAGCCAGGGACGGACCTCCTACAATGAGCAGTTCTTC. Translation gives CASSQGRTSYNEQFF. The chain is built from TRBV4-1 and TRBJ2-1; either TRBD1 or TRBD2 may fit D (5 bases each). The V gene's germline CDR1 is MGHRA and CDR2 YSYEKL. V was cut by 3 bases and J by 0 bases, with 9 bases left in between. The CDR3 loop spans 15 amino acids.

The chain is built from TRBV24-1 and TRBJ1-2; 8 nucleotides line up with TRBD1. The trim removed 3 bases at V and 6 bases at J, leaving 11 bases unmatched. CDR1 is KGHDR and CDR2 is SFDVKD in the germline V gene. The CDR3 length is 16 residues. CDR3 sequence: CATSDNFSGGEDGYTF. The CDR3 DNA reads TGTGCCACCAGTGATAACTTCTCAGGGGGCGAGGATGGCTACACCTTC.

The V call is TRBV2, the J call TRBJ2-7, with 7 bases lining up with TRBD2. This CDR3 has 15 residues. The V segment lost 2 bases and the J segment 2 bases; nucleotides outside the gene matches: 6. Germline loops: CDR1 SNHLY, CDR2 FYNNEI. The CDR3 is CASSESGGGPYEQYF. The CDR3 bases are TGTGCCAGCAGTGAATCGGGGGGAGGTCCCTACGAGCAGTACTTC.

Only one count was recorded for this clone. The chain has TRBV27 and TRBJ1-4, with D possibly being TRBD1 (5 bases). The V and J ends lost 5 bases and 6 bases respectively, with 13 bases between them. The CDR3 loop spans 14 amino acids. Germline CDR1 reads MNHEY; CDR2 reads SMNVEV (reference sequence). The CDR3 here is CASSVLGGDEKLFF. The CDR3 nucleotides read TGTGCCAGCAGTGTACTGGGGGGGGATGAAAAACTGTTTTTT.

The chain combines TRBV2 with TRBJ1-4, with 8 positions matching TRBD1. This CDR3 is built from 14 residues. V shed 6 bases and J 7 bases; nucleotides not matched to a gene: 7. CDR1 is SNHLY and CDR2 is FYNNEI in the germline V gene. CDR3 loop: CASRLDRGGEKLFF. Here the CDR3 DNA reads TGTGCCAGCAGACTTGACAGGGGCGGTGAAAAACTGTTTTTT.

The J gene is TRBJ2-7, the V gene TRBV4-2, with D perhaps TRBD2 (5 bases). This CDR3 is 15 amino acids long. Deletions cut 0 bases from V and 5 bases from J, with 14 bases between. Germline CDR1 and CDR2: LGHNA and YNFKEQ. In DNA form, the CDR3 reads TGTGCCAGCAGCCAAGAAGCGGCTAACGGGGACGAGCAGTACTTC. This sequence encodes CASSQEAANGDEQYF.

This clone was seen once. This rearrangement joins TRBV7-3 to TRBJ2-5; D call uncertain. The germline gives CDR1 SGHTA, CDR2 FQGTGA. This CDR3 contains 14 residues. V dropped 0 bases and J dropped 3 bases, with 8 bases sitting between them. The CDR3 sequence is CASSLTAEEETQYF. The CDR3 DNA is TGTGCCAGCAGCTTAACCGCAGAGGAAGAGACCCAGTACTTC.

The gene calls are TRBV6-2 or TRBV6-3 and TRBJ1-5; TRBD1 aligns across 7 bases. The CDR3 contains 14 residues. Unmatched junction bases numbered 4, after V lost 6 bases and J lost 2 bases. CDR1 MNHEY and CDR2 SVGEGT come from the germline V gene. The CDR3 region has the DNA TGTGCCAGCAGCCGACAGGGTGGCAATCAGCCCCAGCATTTT. It specifies CASSRQGGNQPQHF.

This clone showed up just once. The chain combines TRBV27 with TRBJ2-3; 8 bases align to TRBD2. J was trimmed by 0 bases and V by 6 bases; bases with no gene match: 2. Germline V gives CDR1 MNHEY, CDR2 SMNVEV (reference sequence). The CDR3 has 14 residues. CDR3 in amino acids: CASRAGVSTDTQYF. The CDR3 nucleotides are TGTGCCAGCAGAGCGGGAGTGAGCACAGATACGCAGTATTTT.